The TCR beta chain described here comes from a study of CD8 T cells in ankylosing spondylitis. General study points: Blood of patients with ankylosing spondylitis appeared to be characterized by a TCR beta motif of about eight highly homologous variants. Clones that were linked to disease were CD8+ and were relatively rare in peripheral blood. Some motif variants were previously reported in reactive arthritis synovial fluid and blood.

This clonotype was recorded a few times. The antigen is unknown. 5'-RACE, quantitative and with molecular barcodes, yielded the TCR beta libraries. A single record per CDR3 protein comes from TCRdb applying MiXCR to the 5' RACE reads. Of some 840,000 distinct CDR3 sequences detected, around 11% appear once; the ten largest clones hold 0.51%. The CDR3 runs 16 residues. The germline gives CDR1 SGHTA, CDR2 FQGNSA. Trimming shortened V by 2 bases and J by 2 bases, and 12 bases separated the two germline ends. Sequencing was carried out using blood, either unsorted or a sorted T cell fraction (not recorded which). The V and J genes are TRBV7-2 and TRBJ2-2, with D unclear. The receptor was isolated from a male donor with ankylosing spondylitis. Here the CDR3 DNA reads TGTGCCAGCAGCTTAAGAATAAGTATTAACACCGGGGAGCTGTTTTTT. It yields the protein CASSLRISINTGELFF.